One and the same sample provided the 5 T cell receptor beta chains below, sequenced in a study of T cell responses to AZD1222 COVID-19 vaccine (dated by TCRdb to about 2021). The time point label, as the study defines it: about 28 days (+/-7) after the second vaccine dose. The library relied on the immunoSEQ multiplex PCR assay. This immuneACCESS table, as held by TCRdb, lists in-frame sequences with V and J called but not all clones. Of the missing ones, under half trace to an unresolved V gene in checked studies; the others have no known cause. Here the sample has approximately 150,000 clones; roughly 89% occur a single time. The leading ten clones occupy roughly 1.5% of the sample. The sequencing here drew on peripheral blood, taken 28 days after the second AZD1222 dose. The source of these receptors is an adult who received the AZD1222 COVID-19 vaccine.

This chain joins TRBV10-3 and TRBJ2-7; possibly TRBD1 for D (6 bases). Trimming took off 2 bases at V and 6 bases at J, with 17 bases between the two ends. This CDR3 has 15 residues. The germline V gene has CDR1 ENHRY and CDR2 SYGVKD. The CDR3 spells CAISERVQGVSEQYF. The CDR3 bases are TGTGCCATCAGTGAGAGGGTACAGGGTGTAAGCGAGCAGTACTTC.

This chain joins TRBV27 and TRBJ1-6; 9 bases map to TRBD1. J gave up 10 bases and V 5 bases, and 6 bases lay outside the gene matches. CDR3 size: 14 residues. Germline V gene lookup returns CDR1 MNHEY and CDR2 SMNVEV (reference sequence). CDR3 coding DNA: TGTGCCAGCAGTAGGGGACAGGGAAACTCACCCCTCCACTTT. Protein product: CASSRGQGNSPLHF.

The chain couples TRBV30 to TRBJ2-7, with 7 nucleotides matching TRBD2. Germline V gene data show CDR1 as GTSNPN and CDR2 as SVGIG (reference sequence). The CDR3 is 14 amino acids. V was clipped by 0 bases and J by 5 bases; unmatched bases: 7. The CDR3 loop reads CAWSVGGSFNEQYF. For the CDR3, the DNA is TGTGCCTGGAGTGTTGGCGGGAGTTTTAACGAGCAGTACTTC.

The chain is built from TRBV13 and TRBJ1-1, with TRBD1 as a possible D gene (5 bases). Per germline, CDR1 PRHDT and CDR2 FYEKMQ (reference sequence). The CDR3 has 13 amino acids. V lost 0 bases and J lost 4, with 6 bases in between. In DNA, the CDR3 is TGTGCCAGCAGCTTAGGGGGGGGCACTGAAGCTTTCTTT. Protein sequence: CASSLGGGTEAFF.

This rearrangement joins TRBV18 to TRBJ2-7, with 11 bases aligning to TRBD2. This CDR3 region has 15 residues. The V and J ends lost 6 bases and 3 bases, in that order; junction bases with no gene match: 7. Germline assignment: CDR1 KGHSH and CDR2 LQKENI. In DNA form, the CDR3 reads TGTGCCAGCTCCCAACTAGCGGGAGATTTCTACGAGCAGTACTTC. Its translation: CASSQLAGDFYEQYF.